A single sample is the source of the 22 T cell receptor beta chains below, sequenced in a study of CD8 T cells in ankylosing spondylitis (dated by TCRdb to about 2017). Overall study results and their limits: A TCR beta motif of several highly homologous amino acid variants appeared characteristic of blood from ankylosing spondylitis patients.

Their antigen targets remain unknown. Library preparation employed 5' RACE. Reads for this sample came from an Illumina HiSeq 2500. TCRdb itself trimmed the public reads at Q25 with fastp, ran MiXCR and retained productive beta chains. Each CDR3 protein gets just one entry, which takes the most common genes and DNA from the rows behind it. In this sample the table shows 470,000 or so distinct CDR3 sequences, roughly a quarter of which occur a single time. 0.89% of the sample is held by the ten biggest clonotypes. The specimen sequenced was blood, either unsorted or a sorted T cell fraction (not recorded which). These TCRs come from a male donor with ankylosing spondylitis.

V gene TRBV5-1 combines with J gene TRBJ2-5; no firm D call. The CDR3 length is 13 residues. CDR1 and CDR2 (germline): SGHRS, YFSETQ. Trimming left V 4 bases short and J 1 base short, with 8 bases between. CDR3 DNA: TGCGCCAGCAGCCTGATGGGCCAAGAGACCCAGTACTTC. Amino acids: CASSLMGQETQYF.

This sequence joins TRBV29-1 and TRBJ1-3, with D uncertain. The ends were cut back, 3 bases at V and 8 bases at J, with 11 bases in the middle. This CDR3 has 12 amino acids. Germline CDR1 reads SQVTM; CDR2 reads ANQGSEA. This CDR3 is CSVDTKEDTIYF. CDR3 coding DNA: TGCAGCGTTGATACCAAGGAAGACACCATATATTTT.

In its sample, this clonotype was seen a few times. In DNA, the CDR3 is TGTGCCAGCAGGGACTATCCGGACACCGGGGAGCTGTTTTTT. It is translated as CASRDYPDTGELFF. The gene calls are TRBV25-1 and TRBJ2-2; a possible D gene is TRBD2 (6 bases). CDR1 is MGHDK, CDR2 SYGVNS, per germline. The CDR3 sequence is 14 residues long. V lost 6 bases and J 3 bases, leaving 11 bases between the germline ends. The complete variable domain, with remaining parts taken from reference TRBV25-1 and TRBJ2-2, reads EADIYQTPRYLVIGTGKKITLECSQTMGHDKMYWYQQDPGMELHLIHYSYGVNSTEKGDLSSESTVSRIRTEHFPLTLESARPSHTSQYLCASRDYPDTGELFFGEGSRLTVL.

In its sample, this clonotype was seen a few times. The chain combines TRBV3-1 with TRBJ2-7, with TRBD2 matching over 10 bases. The CDR3 extends over 14 amino acids. V shed 2 bases and J 2 bases; nucleotides not matched to a gene: 0. Germline loops: CDR1 LGHDT, CDR2 YNNKEL (reference sequence). In DNA form, the CDR3 reads TGTGCCAGCAGCCAAACTAGCGGGGCCTACGAGCAGTACGTC. As protein: CASSQTSGAYEQYV.

The chain employs TRBV25-1 and TRBJ2-1; 8 positions match TRBD2. V was clipped by 3 bases and J by 3 bases; unmatched bases: 7. There are 16 residues in the CDR3. Germline V gene data show CDR1 as MGHDK and CDR2 as SYGVNS. As DNA, the CDR3 is TGTGCCAGCAGTGACACCAAGCGGGAGTACTACAATGAGCAGTTCTTC. It translates to CASSDTKREYYNEQFF.

CDR3 nucleotides: TGTGCCAGCAGCCCTAGCGGAACCCCCTACGAGCAGTACTTC. Protein: CASSPSGTPYEQYF. This rearrangement joins TRBV11-2 to TRBJ2-7, with 7 nucleotides matching TRBD2. Germline V CDR1 and CDR2: SGHAT, FQNNGV. Trimming at V came to 5 bases and at J to 2 bases, leaving 6 bases not matched to a gene. CDR3 length: 14 amino acids.

The chain uses TRBV7-6 and TRBJ2-1; the D gene is possibly TRBD2 (6 bases). The CDR3 length is 16 residues. CDR1 and CDR2 from the germline V gene are SGHVS and FNYEAQ. The V end lost 5 bases, the J end lost 2 bases, and 16 bases lay between the germline ends. In DNA, the CDR3 is TGTGCCAGCAGCCCGCACGGGGGTCTTGCCTACAATGAGCAGTTCTTC. It encodes CASSPHGGLAYNEQFF.

The V and J genes are TRBV27 and TRBJ2-2; 7 positions match TRBD1. This CDR3 has 14 amino acids. Trimming at V came to 5 bases and at J to 4 bases, leaving 4 bases not matched to a gene. The germline V gene has CDR1 MNHEY and CDR2 SMNVEV (reference sequence). The CDR3 is CASSIYRGTGELFF. The CDR3 region has the DNA TGTGCCAGCAGTATTTACAGGGGCACCGGGGAGCTGTTTTTT.

This chain joins TRBV6-1 and TRBJ2-7; TRBD2 matches 9 bases. This CDR3 has 14 residues. J gave up 2 bases and V 5 bases, and 4 bases lay outside the gene matches. Germline CDR1 reads MNHNS; CDR2 reads SASEGT. This CDR3 reads CASSISGSPYEQYV. CDR3 in DNA: TGTGCCAGCAGTATTAGCGGGAGCCCCTACGAGCAGTACGTC.

The chain links TRBV11-2 to TRBJ2-1; D call uncertain. The CDR3 covers 11 residues. Germline V gene sequence: CDR1 SGHAT, CDR2 FQNNGV. V was pared by 5 bases and J by 11 bases, with 10 bases between. CDR3 protein: CASSPASKQFF. CDR3 nucleotide sequence: TGTGCCAGCAGCCCCGCTTCCAAGCAGTTCTTC. The full variable domain, in which reference TRBV11-2 and TRBJ2-1 provide the parts outside the CDR3, is EAGVAQSPRYKIIEKRQSVAFWCNPISGHATLYWYQQILGQGPKLLIQFQNNGVVDDSQLPKDRFSAERLKGVDSTLKIQPAKLEDSAVYLCASSPASKQFFGPGTRLTVL.

This clonotype was found many times. This chain uses TRBV5-1 with TRBJ2-5; possibly TRBD1 for D (6 bases). CDR1 and CDR2 (germline): SGHRS, YFSETQ. This CDR3 is built from 15 residues. V dropped 3 bases and J dropped 1 base, with 13 bases sitting between them. CDR3 sequence reads: CASSSGTLSQETQYF. The CDR3 DNA reads as TGCGCCAGCAGCTCCGGGACACTATCCCAAGAGACCCAGTACTTC. Supplemented by reference TRBV5-1 and TRBJ2-5, the full variable domain reads KAGVTQTPRYLIKTRGQQVTLSCSPISGHRSVSWYQQTPGQGLQFLFEYFSETQRNKGNFPGRFSGRQFSNSRSEMNVSTLELGDSALYLCASSSGTLSQETQYFGPGTRLLVL.

The genes are TRBV20-1 and TRBJ2-1, with D perhaps TRBD1 or TRBD2 (5 bases each). Per germline, CDR1 DFQATT and CDR2 SNEGSKA (reference sequence). V lost 7 bases and J 6 bases, leaving 19 bases between the germline ends. The CDR3 is 14 residues long. The CDR3, as DNA: TGCAGTGTTAACCGGGACCCCCGCGGCAATGAGCAGTTCTTC. Protein: CSVNRDPRGNEQFF.

This clonotype showed up many times. This chain joins TRBV12-3 or TRBV12-4 and TRBJ1-5; 8 positions agree with TRBD1. The CDR3 is 15 amino acids. V lost 3 bases and J lost 5; bases outside the gene matches: 6. The CDR3 sequence: CASSFGTGGHQPQHF. The CDR3 DNA reads TGTGCCAGCAGTTTTGGTACAGGGGGACATCAGCCCCAGCATTTT.

This clonotype came up a few times. The chain uses TRBV24-1 and TRBJ2-1, with 7 positions matching TRBD2. Trimming at V came to 5 bases and at J to 0 bases, leaving 18 bases not matched to a gene. The CDR3 sequence is 20 residues long. CDR1 and CDR2 from the germline V gene are KGHDR and SFDVKD. The DNA of the CDR3 is TGTGCCACCAGTGCCCTCGGCGGGGGTGATTTCCTTAGCTCCTACAATGAGCAGTTCTTC. Residues: CATSALGGGDFLSSYNEQFF.

This clonotype was seen only a few times. The chain has TRBV5-6 and TRBJ1-2; D may be TRBD1 (6 bases). Germline CDR1 is SGHDT and CDR2 is YYEEEE. V was cut by 4 bases and J by 3 bases, with 10 bases left in between. The CDR3 spans 13 residues. The CDR3 region has the DNA TGTGCCAGCAGCAACAGGGTGTACTATGGCTACACCTTC. It is translated as CASSNRVYYGYTF. Full variable domain (missing parts from reference TRBV5-6 and TRBJ1-2): DAGVTQSPTHLIKTRGQQVTLRCSPKSGHDTVSWYQQALGQGPQFIFQYYEEEERQRGNFPDRFSGHQFPNYSSELNVNALLLGDSALYLCASSNRVYYGYTFGSGTRLTVV.

V gene TRBV15 combines with J gene TRBJ1-1; 7 bases are a match to TRBD1. V was clipped by 0 bases and J by 2 bases; unmatched bases: 9. CDR1 is LNHNV, CDR2 YYDKDF, per germline (reference sequence). This CDR3 comprises 17 residues. This CDR3 is CATSRDRSGGLNTEAFF. The CDR3 nucleotides read TGTGCCACCAGCAGAGATCGGTCAGGGGGGCTTAACACTGAAGCTTTCTTT.

In nucleotides, the CDR3 is TGTGCCAGTCCCGGGACTAGCGGCACAGATACGCAGTATTTT. Amino acids: CASPGTSGTDTQYF. V gene TRBV2 combines with J gene TRBJ2-3; 10 nucleotides align to TRBD2. This CDR3 is 14 amino acids long. V dropped 9 bases and J dropped 1; count of bases not matched to a gene: 4. From germline, CDR1 is SNHLY and CDR2 FYNNEI. Full variable domain (rest looked up from reference TRBV2 and TRBJ2-3): EPEVTQTPSHQVTQMGQEVILRCVPISNHLYFYWYRQILGQKVEFLVSFYNNEISEKSEIFDDQFSVERPDGSNFTLKIRSTKLEDSAMYFCASPGTSGTDTQYFGPGTRLTVL.

This clonotype was detected only a few times. The chain recombines TRBV4-2 with TRBJ2-3; 12 nucleotides line up with TRBD2. The CDR3 is made up of 20 amino acids. CDR1 and CDR2 from the germline V gene are LGHNA and YNFKEQ. The junction had 12 bases not matched to a gene; V was cut back by 0 bases and J by 2 bases. The CDR3 sequence is CASSQDWAVLAGGTTDTQYF. In nucleotides, the CDR3 is TGTGCCAGCAGCCAAGACTGGGCGGTACTAGCGGGAGGTACCACAGATACGCAGTATTTT.

This clonotype was picked up a small number of times. The chain joins TRBV28 to TRBJ2-6, with 10 bases fitting TRBD1. The CDR3 has 18 amino acids. V dropped 5 bases and J dropped 2; count of bases not matched to a gene: 9. CDR1 and CDR2 (germline): MDHEN, SYDVKM. The CDR3 nucleotides are TGTGCCAGCAGTCCCAGACAGGGGGCTCAAGCTGGGGCCAACGTCCTGACTTTC. Amino acid sequence: CASSPRQGAQAGANVLTF.

J is TRBJ1-4 and V is TRBV20-1, with no clear D. The CDR3 runs to 13 residues. Trimming took off 8 bases at V and 0 bases at J, with 10 bases between the two ends. From germline, CDR1 is DFQATT and CDR2 SNEGSKA (reference sequence). The CDR3 bases are TGCAGTTCGAGGCGAGCAACTAATGAAAAACTGTTTTTT. It codes for CSSRRATNEKLFF.

Worth noting for this clonotype: One end of the junction does not line up with germline, which may come from a read error. The chain carries TRBV3-1 and TRBJ2-1, with 13 bases fitting TRBD2. This CDR3 contains 11 residues. CDR1 LGHDT and CDR2 YNNKEL come from the germline V gene (reference sequence). The CDR3 spells CASRGTSGINF. As DNA, the CDR3 is TGTGCCAGCAGGGGGACTAGCGGGATTAACTTC.

The sample holds many counts of this clonotype. J is TRBJ2-2 and V is TRBV10-3, with TRBD2 identical over 9 bases. Trimming at V came to 3 bases and at J to 1 base, leaving 0 bases not matched to a gene. CDR1 is ENHRY and CDR2 is SYGVKD in the germline V gene. CDR3 length: 15 amino acids. DNA of the CDR3: TGTGCCATCAGTGAACTAGCGGGGAACACCGGGGAGCTGTTTTTT. Encoded protein: CAISELAGNTGELFF.